Presented here are 20 T cell receptor beta chains from one specimen sequenced in a study of blood T cell repertoires in COVID-19. The assay was immunoSEQ multiplex PCR, and TCRdb's table has in-frame clones only and misses some. This sample has about 38,000 clones, with approximately 87% found just once. The specimen was peripheral blood. The source of these receptors is a middle-aged man with active or convalescent COVID-19.

The rearrangement joins TRBV14 to TRBJ2-7; the D gene is possibly TRBD2 (6 bases). Trimming took 1 base from V and 3 from J, leaving 16 bases between them. Germline loops: CDR1 SGHDN, CDR2 FVKESK. The CDR3 has 16 amino acids. CDR3 DNA: TGTGCCAGCAGCCAAGTAGTCAGGGAGGAGCTCTACGAGCAGTACGTC. Amino acids: CASSQVVREELYEQYV.

The chain employs TRBV30 and TRBJ1-4; 7 positions agree with TRBD1. The germline CDR1 and CDR2 sequences are GTSNPN and SVGIG (reference sequence). Trimming took 4 bases from V and 1 from J; bases not matched to a gene: 0. The CDR3 spans 13 residues. The CDR3 sequence: CAWTGGTNEKLFF. In DNA, the CDR3 is TGTGCCTGGACAGGGGGAACTAATGAAAAACTGTTTTTT.

The V gene is TRBV15, the J gene TRBJ1-5; TRBD1 agrees at 9 bases. With V trimmed by 1 base and J by 7 bases, 2 bases remained unmatched. Per the germline V gene, CDR1 is LNHNV and CDR2 is YYDKDF (reference sequence). The CDR3 length is 14 residues. DNA of the CDR3: TGTGCCACCAGCAGAGTGGGACAGGGACAGCCCCAGCATTTT. Translation gives CATSRVGQGQPQHF. The full variable domain, rest sourced from reference TRBV15 and TRBJ1-5, is DAMVIQNPRYQVTQFGKPVTLSCSQTLNHNVMYWYQQKSSQAPKLLFHYYDKDFNNEADTPDNFQSRRPNTSFCFLDIRSPGLGDTAMYLCATSRVGQGQPQHFGDGTRLSIL.

The gene calls are TRBV4-1 and TRBJ1-2, with TRBD1 matching 7 bases. The V gene end was trimmed by 0 bases and the J gene end by 7 bases; junction bases not matched to a gene: 8. The V gene's germline CDR1 is MGHRA and CDR2 YSYEKL. The CDR3 loop spans 15 amino acids. The CDR3 protein is CASSQEGTVSGGYTF. The CDR3 DNA reads TGCGCCAGCAGCCAAGAAGGGACAGTCTCCGGTGGCTACACCTTC.

This clone turned up a few times. The chain employs TRBV29-1 and TRBJ2-7; TRBD2 is a possible D gene (6 bases). The CDR3 spans 13 residues. Germline values: CDR1 SQVTM, CDR2 ANQGSEA. The V and J ends lost 7 bases and 7 bases respectively, with 20 bases between them. CDR3 in amino acids: CSAFGVGGSEQYF. The DNA for the CDR3 is TGCAGCGCCTTTGGAGTGGGAGGCTCTGAGCAGTACTTC.

The chain recombines TRBV19 with TRBJ2-1, with D possibly TRBD2 on 7 matching bases. This CDR3 has 19 amino acids. Germline CDR1 LNHDA, CDR2 SQIVND (reference sequence). V was clipped by 5 bases and J by 0 bases, with 23 bases between them. CDR3 sequence (DNA): TGTGCCAGTAGTTTTCGGGGGCCCATAGCGGGTGGCTCCTACAATGAGCAGTTCTTC. Translation gives CASSFRGPIAGGSYNEQFF.

The J gene is TRBJ1-5, the V gene TRBV6-5; TRBD1 might be the D (6 bases). The CDR3 extends over 14 amino acids. The V end was cut by 5 bases, the J end by 0 bases, with 8 bases between. Germline loops: CDR1 MNHEY, CDR2 SVGAGI. CDR3 DNA sequence: TGTGCCAGCAGTCAGGGGAATAGCAATCAGCCCCAGCATTTT. This translates into CASSQGNSNQPQHF.

The table lists this clone with a count of one. The J gene is TRBJ1-1, the V gene TRBV4-2, with D maybe TRBD1 (6 bases). The CDR3 covers 14 residues. V shed 7 bases and J shed 3 bases, with 15 bases lying between them. Per the germline V gene, CDR1 is LGHNA and CDR2 is YNFKEQ. CDR3 loop: CASNGYRADTEAFF. The CDR3 DNA reads TGTGCCAGCAACGGGTACAGGGCAGACACTGAAGCTTTCTTT.

This chain uses TRBV2 with TRBJ2-7; TRBD1 matches at 11 bases. This CDR3 region has 16 residues. Germline V lookup: CDR1 SNHLY, CDR2 FYNNEI. With 6 bases clipped from V and 3 bases from J, the junction kept 10 bases outside the gene matches. The CDR3 here is CASRITRTGGIYEQYV. CDR3 coding DNA: TGTGCCAGCAGGATTACAAGGACAGGGGGCATCTACGAGCAGTACGTC.

Only one count was recorded for this clone. This chain joins TRBV10-2 and TRBJ1-2, with D maybe TRBD1 (6 bases). Germline V lookup: CDR1 WSHSY, CDR2 SAAADI. The CDR3 covers 11 residues. Trimming removed 6 bases from V and 11 bases from J, with 13 bases in between. The CDR3 here is CASSSLRGYTF. The CDR3 nucleotides are TGCGCCAGCAGCTCATTGAGGGGGTACACCTTC.

The V gene is TRBV9, the J gene TRBJ2-3; D is ambiguous. This CDR3 comprises 16 residues. V lost 1 base and J lost 1, with 13 bases in between. Germline V gene lookup returns CDR1 SGDLS and CDR2 YYNGEE. The CDR3: CASSVTPGGGTDTQYF. CDR3 DNA sequence: TGTGCCAGCAGCGTAACTCCAGGTGGCGGCACAGATACGCAGTATTTT. The variable domain in full, with the rest retrieved from reference TRBV9 and TRBJ2-3, is DSGVTQTPKHLITATGQRVTLRCSPRSGDLSVYWYQQSLDQGLQFLIQYYNGEERAKGNILERFSAQQFPDLHSELNLSSLELGDSALYFCASSVTPGGGTDTQYFGPGTRLTVL.

This sequence joins TRBV11-2 and TRBJ1-5; the D gene is possibly TRBD1 (6 bases). Trimming pared 2 bases from V and 2 bases from J, leaving 7 bases between. Per the germline V gene, CDR1 is SGHAT and CDR2 is FQNNGV. This CDR3 spans 14 amino acids. The CDR3 sequence is CASSLNRGNQPQHF. DNA for the CDR3: TGTGCCAGCAGCTTAAACAGGGGCAATCAGCCCCAGCATTTT.

The chain is built from TRBV30 and TRBJ1-5; D is ambiguous. Germline CDR1 and CDR2: GTSNPN and SVGIG (reference sequence). The CDR3 length is 14 residues. Trimming left V 1 base short and J 4 bases short, with 11 bases between. The CDR3 sequence is CAWSAVGRNQPQHF. DNA of the CDR3: TGTGCCTGGAGTGCCGTGGGCAGGAATCAGCCCCAGCATTTT.

This CDR3 reads CASSPPGQGHQPQHF. The DNA of the CDR3 is TGTGCCAGCTCACCACCGGGACAGGGGCATCAGCCCCAGCATTTT. The chain couples TRBV18 to TRBJ1-5; 10 bases are a match to TRBD1. The CDR3 is made up of 15 amino acids. Losses at the gene ends were 0 bases for V and 5 bases for J; bases not matched to a gene: 1. Germline CDR1 is KGHSH and CDR2 is LQKENI.

This chain connects TRBV18 to TRBJ1-1; D call uncertain. CDR3 length equals 15 residues. Germline loops: CDR1 KGHSH, CDR2 LQKENI. Trimming pared 4 bases from V and 8 bases from J, leaving 20 bases between. The CDR3 DNA sequence: TGTGCCAGCTCACTCAGTCAAGACTACGGAGTGGAAGCTTTCTTT. Protein product: CASSLSQDYGVEAFF.

The rearrangement joins TRBV6-6 to TRBJ1-5; D perhaps matches TRBD1 (5 bases). Trimming removed 2 bases at V and 8 bases at J, with 7 bases between. The germline CDR1 and CDR2 sequences are MNHNY and SVGAGI (reference sequence). The CDR3 is made up of 12 amino acids. In DNA form, the CDR3 reads TGTGCCAGCAGTTACCAAGGGGAGCCCCAGCATTTT. This sequence encodes CASSYQGEPQHF.

The chain carries TRBV4-2 and TRBJ2-2; D is uncertain. The CDR3 runs 14 residues. V shed 4 bases and J shed 2 bases, with 8 bases lying between them. Germline V gene lookup returns CDR1 LGHNA and CDR2 YNFKEQ. CDR3 in DNA: TGTGCCAGCAGCCCCGGTCTAAACACCGGGGAGCTGTTTTTT. Encoded protein: CASSPGLNTGELFF.

On this clone: Compared with germline, one end of the junction differs, possibly owing to a read error. The chain has TRBV6-1 and TRBJ1-1; 8 positions match TRBD1. This CDR3 spans 14 amino acids. Per germline, CDR1 MNHNS and CDR2 SASEGT. CDR3 nucleotide sequence: TGTGCCAGCAGGGAAGGACAGGGATACTCTGAAGCTTTCTTT. Translated, it gives CASREGQGYSEAFF.

The CDR3 loop reads CASSGMTSGGQKTQYF. The CDR3 DNA reads as TGTGCCAGCAGCGGGATGACTAGCGGGGGGCAGAAGACCCAGTACTTC. The V and J genes are TRBV5-4 and TRBJ2-5; 13 bases match TRBD2. This CDR3 comprises 16 residues. Germline V gives CDR1 SGHNT, CDR2 YYREEE (reference sequence). Germline trimming cut 4 bases from V and 6 bases from J; bases unmatched to any gene: 9. The whole variable domain, remainder taken from reference TRBV5-4 and TRBJ2-5, is ETGVTQSPTHLIKTRGQQVTLRCSSQSGHNTVSWYQQALGQGPQFIFQYYREEENGRGNFPPRFSGLQFPNYSSELNVNALELDDSALYLCASSGMTSGGQKTQYFGPGTRLLVL.

The chain has TRBV27 and TRBJ1-5; a possible D gene is TRBD1 (5 bases). Germline assignment: CDR1 MNHEY and CDR2 SMNVEV (reference sequence). V lost 3 bases and J lost 5, with 8 bases in between. This CDR3 is 13 amino acids long. The CDR3 DNA reads as TGTGCCAGCAGTTTGTCCAGGGATCAGCCCCAGCATTTT. Protein product: CASSLSRDQPQHF.